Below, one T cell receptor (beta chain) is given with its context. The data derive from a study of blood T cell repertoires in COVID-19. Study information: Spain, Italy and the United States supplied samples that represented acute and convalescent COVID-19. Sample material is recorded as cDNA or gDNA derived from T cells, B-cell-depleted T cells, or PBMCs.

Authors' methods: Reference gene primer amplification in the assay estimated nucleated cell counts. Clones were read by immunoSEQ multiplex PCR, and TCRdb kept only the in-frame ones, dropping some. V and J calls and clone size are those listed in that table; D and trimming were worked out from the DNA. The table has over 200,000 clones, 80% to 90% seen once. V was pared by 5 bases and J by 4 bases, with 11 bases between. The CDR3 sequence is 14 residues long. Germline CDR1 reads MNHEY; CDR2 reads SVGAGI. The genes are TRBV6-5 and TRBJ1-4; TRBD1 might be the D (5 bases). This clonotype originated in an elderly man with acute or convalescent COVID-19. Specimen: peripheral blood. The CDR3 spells CASSPGLINEKLFF. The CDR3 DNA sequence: TGTGCCAGCAGTCCGGGACTGATTAATGAAAAACTGTTTTTT.